This T cell receptor beta chain was sequenced for a study of metastatic and nonmetastatic thyroid tumors. TCRdb re-analyzed the PCR reads through MiXCR. Of more than 70,000 clones listed, around 7.8% are singletons. This clone was detected many times. Its matching antigen is unknown. Patients underwent thyroid surgery, and none had received any treatment before it. Overall study findings and caveats: As reported, TCR beta diversity in blood and tumor was significantly higher in malignant thyroid tumors than in benign nodules.

CDR3 length equals 14 residues. Trimming removed 5 bases at V and 7 bases at J, with 15 bases between. The material sequenced was blood. The sequence was obtained from a female donor with papillary thyroid cancer or a benign thyroid nodule (not recorded which). Some clones in this sample may be carry-over from other donors' samples. The V call is TRBV12-3 or TRBV12-4, the J call TRBJ2-1; possible D gene TRBD1, 6 bases. For the CDR3, the DNA is TGTGCCAGCAGTAATTCAGACAGGAAAAATGAGCAGTTCTTC. Encoded protein: CASSNSDRKNEQFF.